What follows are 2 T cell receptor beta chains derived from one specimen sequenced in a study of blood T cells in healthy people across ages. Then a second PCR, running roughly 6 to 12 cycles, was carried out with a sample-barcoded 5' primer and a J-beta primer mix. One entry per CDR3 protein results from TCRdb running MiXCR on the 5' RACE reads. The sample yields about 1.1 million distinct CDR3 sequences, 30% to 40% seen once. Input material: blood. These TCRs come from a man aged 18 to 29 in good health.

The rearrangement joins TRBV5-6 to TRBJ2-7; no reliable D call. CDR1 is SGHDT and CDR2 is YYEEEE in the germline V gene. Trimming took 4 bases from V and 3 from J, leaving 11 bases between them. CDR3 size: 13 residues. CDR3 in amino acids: CASSPTENYEQYF. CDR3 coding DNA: TGTGCCAGCAGCCCAACAGAGAACTACGAGCAGTACTTC.

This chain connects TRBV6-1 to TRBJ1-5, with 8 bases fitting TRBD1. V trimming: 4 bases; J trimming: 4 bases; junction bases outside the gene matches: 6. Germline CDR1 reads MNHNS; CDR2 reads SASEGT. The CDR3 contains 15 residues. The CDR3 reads CASSGEQGGNQPQHF. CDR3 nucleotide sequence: TGTGCCAGCAGTGGGGAACAGGGGGGTAATCAGCCCCAGCATTTT.